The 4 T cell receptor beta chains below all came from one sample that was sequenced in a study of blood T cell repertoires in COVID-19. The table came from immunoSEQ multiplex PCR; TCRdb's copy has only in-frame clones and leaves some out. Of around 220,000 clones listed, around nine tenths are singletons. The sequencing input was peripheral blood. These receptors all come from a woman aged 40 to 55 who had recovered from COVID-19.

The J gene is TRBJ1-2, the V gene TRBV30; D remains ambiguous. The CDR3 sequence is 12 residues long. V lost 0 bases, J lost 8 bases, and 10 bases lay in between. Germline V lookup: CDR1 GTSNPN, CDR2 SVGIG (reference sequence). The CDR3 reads CAWSVDGEGYTF. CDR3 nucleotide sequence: TGTGCCTGGAGTGTAGACGGGGAGGGCTACACCTTC. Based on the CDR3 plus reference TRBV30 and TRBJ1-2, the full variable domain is SQTIHQWPATLVQPVGSPLSLECTVEGTSNPNLYWYRQAAGRGLQLLFYSVGIGQISSEVPQNLSASRPQDRQFILSSKKLLLSDSGFYLCAWSVDGEGYTFGSGTRLTVV.

The CDR3 loop is CASRPGGDEKLFF. CDR3 in DNA: TGTGCCAGCAGACCGGGCGGGGATGAAAAACTGTTTTTT. V usage is TRBV6-5 and J usage is TRBJ1-4; no reliable D call. Trimming shortened V by 6 bases and J by 6 bases, and 11 bases separated the two germline ends. Germline values: CDR1 MNHEY, CDR2 SVGAGI. The CDR3 runs 13 residues.

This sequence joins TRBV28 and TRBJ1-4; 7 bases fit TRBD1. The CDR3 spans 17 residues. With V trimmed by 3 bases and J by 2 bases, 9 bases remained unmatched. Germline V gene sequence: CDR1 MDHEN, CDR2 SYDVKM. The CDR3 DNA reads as TGTGCCAGCAGTTTCTCACGACAGGGATTGACTAATGAAAAACTGTTTTTT. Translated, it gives CASSFSRQGLTNEKLFF. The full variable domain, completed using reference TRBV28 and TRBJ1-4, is DVKVTQSSRYLVKRTGEKVFLECVQDMDHENMFWYRQDPGLGLRLIYFSYDVKMKEKGDIPEGYSVSREKKERFSLILESASTNQTSMYLCASSFSRQGLTNEKLFFGSGTQLSVL.

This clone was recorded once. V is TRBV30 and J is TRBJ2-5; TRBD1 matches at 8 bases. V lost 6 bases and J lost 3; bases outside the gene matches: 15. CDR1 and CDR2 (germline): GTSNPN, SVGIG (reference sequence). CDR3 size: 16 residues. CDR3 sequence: CACSKALTGAKETQYF. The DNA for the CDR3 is TGTGCCTGCTCTAAAGCCCTGACAGGGGCGAAAGAGACCCAGTACTTC.